These 14 T cell receptor beta chains were sequenced from one sample in a study of blood T cell repertoires in COVID-19. The table came from immunoSEQ multiplex PCR; TCRdb's copy has only in-frame clones and leaves some out. The sample has more than 250,000 clones; roughly nine tenths are singletons. The sample comprised PBMCs or T cells enriched from blood (not recorded which). These receptors came from a woman between 18 and 30 years old who had recovered from COVID-19.

CDR3 protein: CASSVGSTGFETQYF. CDR3 DNA: TGTGCCAGCAGCGTAGGCTCGACAGGGTTCGAGACCCAGTACTTC. V and J are TRBV9 and TRBJ2-5; 7 nucleotides line up with TRBD1. Germline V gene lookup returns CDR1 SGDLS and CDR2 YYNGEE. The CDR3 spans 15 residues. V dropped 0 bases and J dropped 5; count of bases not matched to a gene: 7. Combining the CDR3 with reference TRBV9 and TRBJ2-5 gives the whole variable domain DSGVTQTPKHLITATGQRVTLRCSPRSGDLSVYWYQQSLDQGLQFLIQYYNGEERAKGNILERFSAQQFPDLHSELNLSSLELGDSALYFCASSVGSTGFETQYFGPGTRLLVL.

The rearrangement uses TRBV28 and TRBJ2-1; the D is unclear. CDR3 length: 11 residues. Germline CDR1 MDHEN, CDR2 SYDVKM. V was clipped by 3 bases and J by 9 bases, with 6 bases between them. The CDR3 DNA is TGTGCCAGCAGTTTGCGGTTTGAGCAGTTCTTC. This sequence encodes CASSLRFEQFF.

The chain recombines TRBV11-2 with TRBJ2-7, with D perhaps matching TRBD1 (6 bases). This CDR3 region has 16 residues. CDR1 is SGHAT, CDR2 FQNNGV, per germline. V lost 5 bases and J 2 bases, leaving 19 bases between the germline ends. The CDR3 sequence: CASSTKPPDRAYEQYF. For the CDR3, the DNA is TGTGCCAGCAGCACAAAGCCCCCGGACAGAGCCTACGAGCAGTACTTC. Full variable domain (rest looked up from reference TRBV11-2 and TRBJ2-7): EAGVAQSPRYKIIEKRQSVAFWCNPISGHATLYWYQQILGQGPKLLIQFQNNGVVDDSQLPKDRFSAERLKGVDSTLKIQPAKLEDSAVYLCASSTKPPDRAYEQYFGPGTRLTVT.

This chain joins TRBV7-9 and TRBJ2-7; D is unclear. CDR1 is SEHNR and CDR2 is FQNEAQ in the germline V gene (reference sequence). CDR3 length: 12 residues. The V gene lost 4 bases and the J gene lost 3 bases, with 7 bases spanning the gap. The CDR3 sequence is CASSSSGYEQYF. Written as DNA, the CDR3 is TGTGCCAGCAGCTCCTCAGGCTACGAGCAGTACTTC.

The chain couples TRBV6-5 to TRBJ1-6; 9 bases map to TRBD1. V shed 6 bases, J shed 9 bases, and the junction held 6 bases outside the gene matches. Germline loops: CDR1 MNHEY, CDR2 SVGAGI. There are 14 residues in the CDR3. For the CDR3, the DNA is TGTGCCAGCAGCCCCGGGACAGGGCTTTCACCCCTCCACTTT. Residues: CASSPGTGLSPLHF.

The CDR3: CASSPGLAFPYEQYF. CDR3 DNA sequence: TGCGCCAGCAGCCCCGGACTAGCGTTCCCCTACGAGCAGTACTTC. The J gene is TRBJ2-7, the V gene TRBV4-1, with TRBD2 matching over 9 bases. Germline CDR1 MGHRA, CDR2 YSYEKL. Trimming cost V 4 bases and J 2 bases; bases outside gene matches: 6. The CDR3 contains 15 residues.

The V and J genes are TRBV11-2 and TRBJ2-5, with 8 bases lining up with TRBD1. The germline V gene has CDR1 SGHAT and CDR2 FQNNGV. The CDR3 sequence is 15 residues long. V lost 4 bases and J lost 3; bases outside the gene matches: 7. CDR3 DNA sequence: TGTGCCAGCAGCTCCACCAGGGGGCTGGAAGAGACCCAGTACTTC. The encoded protein is CASSSTRGLEETQYF.

This chain joins TRBV7-3 and TRBJ2-3; possible D gene TRBD2, 6 bases. V was shortened by 4 bases and J by 3 bases, with 17 bases between the two germline ends. Germline V gene sequence: CDR1 SGHTA, CDR2 FQGTGA. This CDR3 spans 16 amino acids. CDR3 residues: CASSSPSRENTDTQYF. In DNA form, the CDR3 reads TGTGCCAGCAGCTCCCCATCCCGGGAGAATACAGATACGCAGTATTTT. Based on the CDR3 plus reference TRBV7-3 and TRBJ2-3, the full variable domain is GAGVSQTPSNKVTEKGKYVELRCDPISGHTALYWYRQSLGQGPEFLIYFQGTGAADDSGLPNDRFFAVRPEGSVSTLKIQRTERGDSAVYLCASSSPSRENTDTQYFGPGTRLTVL.

The chain is built from TRBV18 and TRBJ1-5; weak D call: TRBD1 (6 bases). V was shortened by 3 bases and J by 6 bases, with 18 bases between the two germline ends. In germline, CDR1 is KGHSH, CDR2 LQKENI. The CDR3 is made up of 16 amino acids. CDR3 protein: CASSPDDRFFSQPQHF. The DNA of the CDR3 is TGTGCCAGCTCACCTGACGACAGGTTTTTTAGTCAGCCCCAGCATTTT.

The chain combines TRBV30 with TRBJ2-1; 11 bases are a match to TRBD2. The CDR3 contains 14 residues. With V trimmed by 5 bases and J by 7 bases, 7 bases remained unmatched. In germline, CDR1 is GTSNPN, CDR2 SVGIG (reference sequence). The CDR3 spells CAWWVSSGRNEQFF. The CDR3 bases are TGTGCCTGGTGGGTGTCTAGCGGGAGGAATGAGCAGTTCTTC.

The chain employs TRBV7-9 and TRBJ2-2; maybe TRBD1 (6 bases). There are 17 residues in the CDR3. V shed 7 bases and J shed 1 base, with 19 bases lying between them. Germline V gene lookup returns CDR1 SEHNR and CDR2 FQNEAQ (reference sequence). CDR3 DNA: TGTGCCAGCACCCTCGACTCGGGACACTTGAACACCGGGGAGCTGTTTTTT. It encodes CASTLDSGHLNTGELFF.

The chain links TRBV4-3 to TRBJ2-1; perhaps TRBD2 as D (5 bases). This CDR3 region has 17 residues. Trimming pared 0 bases from V and 8 bases from J, leaving 20 bases between. Germline CDR1 LGHNA, CDR2 YSLEER. CDR3 nucleotides: TGCGCCAGCAGCCAAGATGTGGCCCCACGGGATAGCTATGAGCAGTTCTTC. Its translation: CASSQDVAPRDSYEQFF.

The chain combines TRBV4-3 with TRBJ2-5; 7 bases match TRBD1. Germline V gives CDR1 LGHNA, CDR2 YSLEER. The CDR3 has 13 amino acids. With 4 bases clipped from V and 4 bases from J, the junction kept 3 bases outside the gene matches. The CDR3 loop is CASSLRGSETQYF. The CDR3 nucleotides read TGCGCCAGCAGCCTCAGGGGGTCAGAGACCCAGTACTTC.

The chain recombines TRBV7-2 with TRBJ2-7; TRBD1 might be the D (6 bases). The CDR3 covers 15 residues. CDR1 and CDR2 from the germline V gene are SGHTA and FQGNSA. Trimming shortened V by 0 bases and J by 2 bases, and 11 bases separated the two germline ends. CDR3 sequence reads: CASSLAHGQTYEQYF. CDR3 sequence (DNA): TGTGCCAGCAGCTTAGCGCATGGACAGACCTACGAGCAGTACTTC.